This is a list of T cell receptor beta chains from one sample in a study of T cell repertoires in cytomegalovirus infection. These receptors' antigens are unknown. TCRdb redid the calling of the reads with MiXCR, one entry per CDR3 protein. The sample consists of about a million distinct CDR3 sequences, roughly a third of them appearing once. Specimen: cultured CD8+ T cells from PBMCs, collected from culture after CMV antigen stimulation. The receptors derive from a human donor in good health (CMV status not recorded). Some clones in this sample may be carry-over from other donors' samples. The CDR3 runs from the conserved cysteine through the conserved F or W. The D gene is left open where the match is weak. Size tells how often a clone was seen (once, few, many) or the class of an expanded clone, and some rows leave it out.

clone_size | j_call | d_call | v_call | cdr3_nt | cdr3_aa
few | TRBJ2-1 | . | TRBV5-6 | TGTGCCAGCAGCTTGCGTACAACGGACTTCAATGAGCAGTTCTTC | CASSLRTTDFNEQFF
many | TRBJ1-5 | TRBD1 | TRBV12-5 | TGTGCTAGTGGTTCCGACAGGGCTTCGGGTCAGCCCCAGCATTTT | CASGSDRASGQPQHF
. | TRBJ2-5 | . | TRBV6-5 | TGTGCCAGCAGTTACTGGGAGCAAGAGACCCAGTACTTC | CASSYWEQETQYF
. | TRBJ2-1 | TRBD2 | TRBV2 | TGTGCCAGCAGTGAGCTAGCGGGGGGAGGTCTCGATGAGCAGTTCTTC | CASSELAGGGLDEQFF
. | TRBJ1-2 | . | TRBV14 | TGTGCCAGCAGCCAAGAACAGCCAGCCTATGGCTACACCTTC | CASSQEQPAYGYTF
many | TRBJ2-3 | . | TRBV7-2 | TGTGCCAGCAGACCTGGGCTTGTAGATACGCAGTATTTT | CASRPGLVDTQYF
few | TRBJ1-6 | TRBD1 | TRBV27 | TGTGCCAGCAGTTTAGCCCGGACAGGGGGCTCCTATAATTCACCCCTCCACTTT | CASSLARTGGSYNSPLHF
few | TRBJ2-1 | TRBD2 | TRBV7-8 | TGTGCCAGCAGCATCCGGGGCAGCGGGGCATTTGAGCAGTTCTTC | CASSIRGSGAFEQFF
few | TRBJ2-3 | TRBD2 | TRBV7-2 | TGTGCCAGCAGCCAACTACTAGCGGGGGGCCCAGATACGCAGTATTTT | CASSQLLAGGPDTQYF
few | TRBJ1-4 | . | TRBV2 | TGTGCCAGCATGGGGGCCAACAATAATGAAAAACTGTTTTTT | CASMGANNNEKLFF
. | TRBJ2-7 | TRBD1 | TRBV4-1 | TGCGCCAGCAGCCAAGATGGACAGGGGGGCGCCTACGAGCAGTACTTC | CASSQDGQGGAYEQYF